Included here is one TCR beta chain sequence, with context. Its antigen is not known. The CDR3 has 14 amino acids. V shed 4 bases and J shed 6 bases, with 15 bases lying between them. CDR1 MNHEY and CDR2 SVGAGI come from the germline V gene. This sample is part of a study of graft-versus-host responses after intestinal transplantation. As for the study in general: Each transplant was multivisceral, liver-intestinal, or isolated intestinal. Tacrolimus and steroids were given for around 3 years to all recipients after anti-thymocyte globulin induction.

Overall study results and limits: Within allografts, high graft-versus-host to host-versus-graft clonal ratios were seen among patients with graft-donor T cell macrochimerism.

Measured with immunoSEQ multiplex PCR; TCRdb has only the in-frame clones, and not every one. The table lists around 130,000 clones, around nine tenths of them singletons. The chain uses TRBV6-5 and TRBJ1-2, with D tentatively TRBD1 (5 bases). This specimen consisted of unstimulated CD4+ T cells sorted from spleen or lymph node cells, obtained before intestinal transplant. The receptor comes from a human donor who received an intestinal transplant. The CDR3 here is CASSSPTLGHGYTF. The DNA for the CDR3 is TGTGCCAGCAGTTCCCCAACCTTGGGGCATGGCTACACCTTC.